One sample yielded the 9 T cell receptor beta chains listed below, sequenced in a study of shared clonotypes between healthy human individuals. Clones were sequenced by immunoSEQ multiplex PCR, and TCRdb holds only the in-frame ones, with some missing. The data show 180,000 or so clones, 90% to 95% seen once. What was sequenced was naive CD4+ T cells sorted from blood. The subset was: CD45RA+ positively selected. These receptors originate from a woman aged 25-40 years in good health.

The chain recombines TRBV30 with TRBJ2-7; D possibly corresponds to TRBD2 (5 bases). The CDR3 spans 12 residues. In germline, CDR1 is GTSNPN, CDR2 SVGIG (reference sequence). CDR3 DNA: TGTGCGGGCTCCCCCGGGGCCTACGAGCAGTACTTC. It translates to CAGSPGAYEQYF.

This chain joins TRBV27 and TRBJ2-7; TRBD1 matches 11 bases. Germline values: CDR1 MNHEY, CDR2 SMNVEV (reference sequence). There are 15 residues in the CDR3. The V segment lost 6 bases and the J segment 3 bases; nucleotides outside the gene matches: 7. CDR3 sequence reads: CASSQTGTGGYEQYF. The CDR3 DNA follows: TGTGCCAGCAGCCAGACCGGGACAGGGGGCTACGAGCAGTACTTC.

The CDR3 DNA reads TGTGCCAGCAGCTGGGAGAACACCGGGGAGCTGTTTTTT. Its translation: CASSWENTGELFF. This sequence joins TRBV5-6 and TRBJ2-2, with D unclear. The V gene lost 3 bases and the J gene lost 1 base, with 4 bases spanning the gap. CDR3 length: 13 amino acids. Germline loops: CDR1 SGHDT, CDR2 YYEEEE. Drawing the rest from reference TRBV5-6 and TRBJ2-2, the complete variable domain is DAGVTQSPTHLIKTRGQQVTLRCSPKSGHDTVSWYQQALGQGPQFIFQYYEEEERQRGNFPDRFSGHQFPNYSSELNVNALLLGDSALYLCASSWENTGELFFGEGSRLTVL.

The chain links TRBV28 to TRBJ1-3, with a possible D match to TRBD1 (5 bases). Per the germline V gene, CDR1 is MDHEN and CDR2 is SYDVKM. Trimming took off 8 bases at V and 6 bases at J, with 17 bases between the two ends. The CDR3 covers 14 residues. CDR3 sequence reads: CASWELGRQNTIYF. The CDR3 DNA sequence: TGTGCCAGCTGGGAGCTGGGACGGCAAAACACCATATATTTT.

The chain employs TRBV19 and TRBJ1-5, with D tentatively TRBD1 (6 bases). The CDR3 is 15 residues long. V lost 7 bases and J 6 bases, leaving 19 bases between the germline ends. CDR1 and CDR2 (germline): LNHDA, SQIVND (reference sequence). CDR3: CASNLGGGIAQPQHF. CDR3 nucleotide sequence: TGTGCCAGTAACCTAGGGGGGGGTATCGCTCAGCCCCAGCATTTT.

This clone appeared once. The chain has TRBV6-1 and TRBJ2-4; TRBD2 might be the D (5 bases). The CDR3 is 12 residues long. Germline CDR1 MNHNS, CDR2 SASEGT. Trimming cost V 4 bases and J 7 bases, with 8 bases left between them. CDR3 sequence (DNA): TGTGCCAGCAGTGGAGGGCGGAACATTCAGTACTTC. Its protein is CASSGGRNIQYF.

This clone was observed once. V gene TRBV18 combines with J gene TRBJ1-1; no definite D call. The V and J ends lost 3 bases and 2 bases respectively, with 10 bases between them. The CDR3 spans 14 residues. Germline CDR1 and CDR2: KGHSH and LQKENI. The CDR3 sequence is CASSPSEANTEAFF. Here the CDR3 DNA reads TGTGCCAGCTCACCCAGCGAGGCAAACACTGAAGCTTTCTTT. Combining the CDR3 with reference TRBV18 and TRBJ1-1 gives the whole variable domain NAGVMQNPRHLVRRRGQEARLRCSPMKGHSHVYWYRQLPEEGLKFMVYLQKENIIDESGMPKERFSAEFPKEGPSILRIQQVVRGDSAAYFCASSPSEANTEAFFGQGTRLTVV.

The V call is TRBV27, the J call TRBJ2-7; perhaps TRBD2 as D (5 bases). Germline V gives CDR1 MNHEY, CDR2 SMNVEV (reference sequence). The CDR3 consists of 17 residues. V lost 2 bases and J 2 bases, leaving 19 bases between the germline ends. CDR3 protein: CASSLKGGGTPTYEQYF. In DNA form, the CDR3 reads TGTGCCAGCAGTTTAAAAGGCGGAGGAACACCAACCTACGAGCAGTACTTC.

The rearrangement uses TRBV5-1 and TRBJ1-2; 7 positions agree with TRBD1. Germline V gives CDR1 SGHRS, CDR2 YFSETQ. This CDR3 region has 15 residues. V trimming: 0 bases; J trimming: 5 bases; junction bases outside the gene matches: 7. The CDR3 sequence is CASSLAPGQRYGYTF. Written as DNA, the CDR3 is TGCGCCAGCAGCTTGGCCCCGGGACAGAGATATGGCTACACCTTC.